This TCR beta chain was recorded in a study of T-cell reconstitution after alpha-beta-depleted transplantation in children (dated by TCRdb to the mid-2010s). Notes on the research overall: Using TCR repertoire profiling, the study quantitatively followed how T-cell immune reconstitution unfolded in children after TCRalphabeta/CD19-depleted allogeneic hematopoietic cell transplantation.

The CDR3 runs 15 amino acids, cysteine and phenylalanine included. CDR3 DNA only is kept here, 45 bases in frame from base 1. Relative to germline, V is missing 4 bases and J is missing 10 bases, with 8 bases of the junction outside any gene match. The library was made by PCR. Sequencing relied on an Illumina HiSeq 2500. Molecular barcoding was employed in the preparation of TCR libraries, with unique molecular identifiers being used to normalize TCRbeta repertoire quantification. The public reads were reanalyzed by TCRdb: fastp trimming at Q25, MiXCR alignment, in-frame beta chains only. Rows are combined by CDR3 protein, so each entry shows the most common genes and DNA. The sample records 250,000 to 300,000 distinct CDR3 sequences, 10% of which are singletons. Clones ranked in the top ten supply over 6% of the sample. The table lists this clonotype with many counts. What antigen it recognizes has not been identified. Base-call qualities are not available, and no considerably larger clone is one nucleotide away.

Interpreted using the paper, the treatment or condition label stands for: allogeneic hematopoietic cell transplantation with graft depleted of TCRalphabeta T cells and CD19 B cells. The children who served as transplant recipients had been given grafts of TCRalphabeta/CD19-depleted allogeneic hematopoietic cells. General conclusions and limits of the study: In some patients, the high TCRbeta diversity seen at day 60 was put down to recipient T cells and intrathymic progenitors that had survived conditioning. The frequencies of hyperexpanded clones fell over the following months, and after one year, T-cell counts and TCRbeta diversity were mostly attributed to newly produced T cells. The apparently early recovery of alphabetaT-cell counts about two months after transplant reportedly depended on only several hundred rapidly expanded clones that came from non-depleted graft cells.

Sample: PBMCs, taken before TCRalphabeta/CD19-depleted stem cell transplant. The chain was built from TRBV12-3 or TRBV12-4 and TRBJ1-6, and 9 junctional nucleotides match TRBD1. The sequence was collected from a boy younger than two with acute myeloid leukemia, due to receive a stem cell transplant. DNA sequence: TGTGCCAGCAGTTCGCTGACAGGGGGAGGATCACCCCTCCACTTT. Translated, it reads CASSSLTGGGSPLHF.